This entry concerns a single TCR beta chain. The antigen remains unidentified. Use of 60 Vbeta and 13 Jbeta primers characterized the PCR. Sequencing used immunoSEQ multiplex PCR; TCRdb keeps in-frame clones, though not all of them. Of 100,000 to 150,000 clones detected, roughly 74% appear once; the ten largest clones hold around 5.5%. Germline V CDR1 and CDR2: SEHNR, FQNEAQ (reference sequence). V lost 5 bases and J lost 9; bases outside the gene matches: 6. The CDR3 runs to 14 residues. These data originate in a study of cytomegalovirus exposure and HLA in healthy donors. Broader study findings: As a later analysis showed, a missense DCLRE1C variant was linked to trimming of TCR beta V- and J-genes.

V usage is TRBV7-9 and J usage is TRBJ1-6; 8 bases agree with TRBD1. Material: PBMCs. The TCR was taken from a woman in her 50s in good health and CMV-seropositive. The CDR3 here is CASSLDRGGSPLHF. The CDR3 coding sequence is TGTGCCAGCAGCCTAGACAGGGGCGGTTCACCCCTCCACTTT.